This TCR beta chain was profiled in a study of T-cell reconstitution after alpha-beta-depleted transplantation in children. The germline V gene encodes CDR1 DFQATT and CDR2 SNEGSKA (reference sequence). Trimming took off 6 bases at V and 6 bases at J, with 18 bases between the two ends. The CDR3 is made up of 14 amino acids. Overall study results and limits: One year post-transplant, T-cell counts and diversity were largely derived from T cells produced anew. Alpha-beta T cells present about two months after transplant were reported to originate from several hundred expanded graft clones. Diversity of TCRbeta at day 60 was high in some patients, arising from surviving recipient T cells and thymic progenitors.

This clonotype was found many times. Its cognate antigen is unknown. Library preparation (for TCRbeta) was performed with unique molecular identifiers. TCRdb passed the PCR reads through MiXCR, listing each CDR3 protein once. The data contain 130,000 to 150,000 distinct CDR3 sequences, 8.8% of them singletons. This receptor was identified in a female patient aged 2-15 years who had a stem cell transplant for congenital amegakaryocytic thrombocytopenia, so the T cells may come from the graft donor. The sequencing here drew on PBMCs, mostly from graft donor cells, taken 180 days after TCRalphabeta/CD19-depleted stem cell transplant. The chain couples TRBV20-1 to TRBJ2-1, with D perhaps TRBD2 (6 bases). CDR3 bases: TGCAGTGCCCGAGGACTACCGGACGGCAATGAGCAGTTCTTC. The encoded protein is CSARGLPDGNEQFF.